Listed here are 21 T cell receptor beta chains from one sample, sequenced in a study of shared clonotypes between healthy human individuals. The method was immunoSEQ multiplex PCR; TCRdb's version includes in-frame clones alone and lacks a portion of them. The table shows 850,000 to 1,200,000 clones, with about 75% occurring only once. The sample comprised memory CD4+ T cells sorted from blood. Subset specified: CD45RA-negative fraction. The receptors were sampled from a man younger than 35 in good health.

A few counts support this clone. The chain carries TRBV4-1 and TRBJ1-3, with 11 bases aligning to TRBD1. Germline CDR1 is MGHRA and CDR2 is YSYEKL. Trimming took 4 bases from V and 2 from J; bases not matched to a gene: 13. The CDR3 runs 19 residues. DNA of the CDR3: TGCGCCAGCAGCCTCAAGTTAAATTTGGGACAGGGGGCTGGAAACACCATATATTTT. Its translation: CASSLKLNLGQGAGNTIYF.

J is TRBJ1-2 and V is TRBV18; D may be TRBD1 (6 bases). This CDR3 is 14 amino acids long. The germline CDR1 and CDR2 sequences are KGHSH and LQKENI. Trimming stripped 3 bases from V and 4 bases from J, with 12 bases between. CDR3 protein: CASSPGKGGYGYTF. The DNA for the CDR3 is TGTGCCAGCTCACCGGGTAAGGGGGGCTATGGCTACACCTTC.

This clone was seen a handful of times. The sample carries other DNA sequences with the same CDR3. The chain has TRBV9 and TRBJ2-1; no reliable D call. The germline V gene encodes CDR1 SGDLS and CDR2 YYNGEE. V lost 0 bases to trimming and J lost 6 bases, with 10 bases between them. The CDR3 is made up of 14 amino acids. The CDR3 loop reads CASSVVGVGNEQFF. For the CDR3, the DNA is TGTGCCAGCAGCGTAGTTGGGGTGGGCAATGAGCAGTTCTTC.

With regard to this clone: Possible read error: a much larger clone is one base away. The rearrangement uses TRBV7-2 and TRBJ1-5; D gene unclear. The CDR3 is 13 residues long. Germline V lookup: CDR1 SGHTA, CDR2 FQGNSA. V was clipped by 1 base and J by 0 bases, with 1 base between them. CDR3 in DNA: TGTGCCAGCAGCTTAGTTAGCAATCAGCCCCAGCATTTT. Its protein product is CASSLVSNQPQHF.

The CDR3 reads CASSMVQGAGDTQYF. In DNA, the CDR3 is TGTGCCAGCAGTATGGTGCAGGGGGCAGGAGATACGCAGTATTTT. V is TRBV7-2 and J is TRBJ2-3, with 8 positions matching TRBD1. The V gene's germline CDR1 is SGHTA and CDR2 FQGNSA. The trim removed 6 bases at V and 5 bases at J, leaving 10 bases unmatched. The CDR3 covers 15 residues.

This clone occurred once. This rearrangement joins TRBV19 to TRBJ2-1; D gene uncertain. CDR1 and CDR2 (germline): LNHDA, SQIVND (reference sequence). The length of the CDR3 is 12 residues. Between the trimmed V and J ends, which lost 2 bases and 9 bases, there was a span of 8 bases. CDR3 sequence reads: CASSIWASEQFF. DNA for the CDR3: TGTGCCAGTAGTATATGGGCGAGTGAGCAGTTCTTC.

The CDR3: CASAAGTTNTGELFF. As DNA, the CDR3 is TGTGCCAGCGCGGCGGGCACCACGAACACCGGGGAGCTGTTTTTT. The chain employs TRBV7-6 and TRBJ2-2, with a possible D match to TRBD2 (5 bases). The germline V and J ends were trimmed by 8 bases and 0 bases, with 13 bases remaining between them. Germline V gene data show CDR1 as SGHVS and CDR2 as FNYEAQ. The CDR3 covers 15 residues.

The chain has TRBV5-4 and TRBJ1-2, with 10 bases that match TRBD1. The CDR3 has 15 amino acids. After removal of 4 bases from V and 6 bases from J, the junction contained 9 bases not matched to a gene. Per the germline V gene, CDR1 is SGHNT and CDR2 is YYREEE (reference sequence). The CDR3 loop reads CASSTRQGAFDGYTF. Here the CDR3 DNA reads TGTGCCAGCAGCACCCGACAGGGGGCTTTTGATGGCTACACCTTC.

This clone has just one count. V and J are TRBV5-8 and TRBJ1-2, with D maybe TRBD1 (6 bases). There are 18 residues in the CDR3. Germline CDR1 is SGHTS and CDR2 is YDEGEE. The V end lost 4 bases, the J end lost 1 base, and 23 bases lay between the germline ends. DNA for the CDR3: TGTGCCAGCAGCCGGGGCAGGGGACTTTTTCTAGTTAACTATGGCTACACCTTC. It encodes CASSRGRGLFLVNYGYTF.

The chain has TRBV2 and TRBJ1-6; weak D call: TRBD1 (6 bases). The CDR3 length is 18 residues. Germline lookup yields CDR1 SNHLY and CDR2 FYNNEI. The germline V and J ends were trimmed by 0 bases and 7 bases, with 19 bases remaining between them. In DNA form, the CDR3 reads TGTGCCAGCAGTGAAGCTTGGAAGGGTCTCAGGGGAAATTCACCCCTCCACTTT. It specifies CASSEAWKGLRGNSPLHF.

V gene TRBV5-8 combines with J gene TRBJ2-1; D is unresolved. V lost 2 bases and J lost 9, with 3 bases in between. CDR1 and CDR2 (germline): SGHTS, YDEGEE. This CDR3 comprises 10 residues. Here the CDR3 DNA reads TGTGCCAGCAGCTTCACTGAGCAGTTCTTC. This gives the protein CASSFTEQFF.

The gene calls are TRBV28 and TRBJ1-1; TRBD1 agrees at 7 bases. The ends lost 7 bases at V and 9 bases at J; junction bases unmatched: 5. Germline V gene data show CDR1 as MDHEN and CDR2 as SYDVKM. The CDR3 is made up of 11 amino acids. The CDR3 nucleotides read TGTGCCAGCAACGTACAGGGGAAAGCTTTCTTT. Its translation is CASNVQGKAFF.

This clone was observed many times. The chain uses TRBV7-9 and TRBJ1-4, with 8 bases aligning to TRBD1. V gave up 5 bases and J gave up 7 bases; unmatched junction bases: 9. The germline V gene has CDR1 SEHNR and CDR2 FQNEAQ (reference sequence). The CDR3 is 15 amino acids. As DNA, the CDR3 is TGTGCCAGCAGCGGACAGGGTGGGGGGAGTGAAAAACTGTTTTTT. This translates into CASSGQGGGSEKLFF. The complete variable domain, with remaining parts taken from reference TRBV7-9 and TRBJ1-4, reads DTGVSQNPRHKITKRGQNVTFRCDPISEHNRLYWYRQTLGQGPEFLTYFQNEAQLEKSRLLSDRFSAERPKGSFSTLEIQRTEQGDSAMYLCASSGQGGGSEKLFFGSGTQLSVL.

The chain uses TRBV5-1 and TRBJ2-7; TRBD1 aligns across 9 bases. V shed 5 bases, J shed 1 base, and the junction held 4 bases outside the gene matches. The germline V gene has CDR1 SGHRS and CDR2 YFSETQ. This CDR3 spans 14 amino acids. CDR3 protein: CASRPGQGSYEQYF. The CDR3, as DNA: TGCGCCAGCAGACCGGGACAGGGTTCCTACGAGCAGTACTTC.

The chain couples TRBV7-2 to TRBJ1-6; D is unresolved. The V end lost 5 bases, the J end lost 7 bases, and 9 bases lay between the germline ends. The CDR3 is 13 amino acids. Per the germline V gene, CDR1 is SGHTA and CDR2 is FQGNSA. The CDR3 loop is CASSPLQNSPLHF. The CDR3 bases are TGTGCCAGCAGCCCTTTACAAAATTCACCCCTCCACTTT.

This chain joins TRBV10-3 and TRBJ2-6, with 11 bases fitting TRBD1. This CDR3 has 16 amino acids. The germline V gene has CDR1 ENHRY and CDR2 SYGVKD. Unmatched junction bases numbered 7, after V lost 10 bases and J lost 2 bases. The CDR3 region is CATEGQGAAGANVLTF. The CDR3 DNA follows: TGTGCCACCGAAGGACAGGGGGCAGCTGGGGCCAACGTCCTGACTTTC.

The CDR3 nucleotides are TGTGCCAGCTCACCTACAGGGGGACGGTCTGAAGCTTTCTTT. Translated, it gives CASSPTGGRSEAFF. J is TRBJ1-1 and V is TRBV18, with 8 bases fitting TRBD1. This CDR3 comprises 14 residues. CDR1 is KGHSH, CDR2 LQKENI, per germline. J gave up 6 bases and V 3 bases, and 6 bases lay outside the gene matches. The full variable domain, completed using reference TRBV18 and TRBJ1-1, is NAGVMQNPRHLVRRRGQEARLRCSPMKGHSHVYWYRQLPEEGLKFMVYLQKENIIDESGMPKERFSAEFPKEGPSILRIQQVVRGDSAAYFCASSPTGGRSEAFFGQGTRLTVV.

As for this clone: This same CDR3 is encoded by further DNA sequences in the sample. This sequence joins TRBV30 and TRBJ2-1; D is unresolved. The CDR3 spans 14 residues. Germline CDR1 is GTSNPN and CDR2 is SVGIG (reference sequence). V was pared by 2 bases and J by 4 bases, with 12 bases between. CDR3 protein: CAWSRGGLYNEQFF. CDR3 DNA: TGTGCCTGGAGTCGAGGTGGGCTATACAATGAGCAGTTCTTC.

To note about this clone: The junction departs from the called germline gene at one end, perhaps through a read error. V is TRBV5-4 and J is TRBJ2-5; perhaps D is TRBD1 or TRBD2 (5 bases each). The germline gives CDR1 SGHNT, CDR2 YYREEE (reference sequence). The CDR3 sequence is 12 residues long. This CDR3 is CASSRDGPPGHF. CDR3 nucleotide sequence: TGTGCCAGCAGCCGGGATGGGCCCCCGGGACACTTC.

This clone was counted between two and nine times. The chain couples TRBV2 to TRBJ1-4; 7 bases align to TRBD1. V trimming: 5 bases; J trimming: 7 bases; junction bases outside the gene matches: 1. This CDR3 is 12 amino acids long. Germline V gene data show CDR1 as SNHLY and CDR2 as FYNNEI. In DNA form, the CDR3 reads TGTGCCAGCAGTCGGGACAGTGAAAAACTGTTTTTT. As protein: CASSRDSEKLFF.

V is TRBV7-3 and J is TRBJ2-5, with 7 bases matching TRBD1. Germline CDR1 is SGHTA and CDR2 is FQGTGA. This CDR3 has 15 residues. Trimming at V came to 5 bases and at J to 0 bases, leaving 6 bases not matched to a gene. As DNA, the CDR3 is TGTGCCAGCAGCCAAAACAGGGGAAACCAAGAGACCCAGTACTTC. Encoded protein: CASSQNRGNQETQYF.